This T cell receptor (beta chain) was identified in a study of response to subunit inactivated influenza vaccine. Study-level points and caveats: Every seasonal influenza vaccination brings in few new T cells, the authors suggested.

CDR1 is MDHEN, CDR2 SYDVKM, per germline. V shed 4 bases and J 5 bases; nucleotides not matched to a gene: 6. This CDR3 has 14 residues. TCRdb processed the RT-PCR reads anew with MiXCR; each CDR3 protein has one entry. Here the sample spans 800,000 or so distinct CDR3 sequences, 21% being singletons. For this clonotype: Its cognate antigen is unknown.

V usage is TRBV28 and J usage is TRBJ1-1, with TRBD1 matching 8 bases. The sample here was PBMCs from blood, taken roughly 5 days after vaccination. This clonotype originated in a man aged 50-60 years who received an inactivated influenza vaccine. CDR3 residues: CASSSQGVSTEAFF. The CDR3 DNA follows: TGTGCCAGCAGTTCACAGGGGGTATCGACTGAAGCTTTCTTT. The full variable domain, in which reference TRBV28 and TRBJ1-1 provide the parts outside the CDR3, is DVKVTQSSRYLVKRTGEKVFLECVQDMDHENMFWYRQDPGLGLRLIYFSYDVKMKEKGDIPEGYSVSREKKERFSLILESASTNQTSMYLCASSSQGVSTEAFFGQGTRLTVV.